The present T cell receptor beta chain was sequenced within a study of T cell clones after liver transplantation (dated by TCRdb to the late 2010s). In terms of the full investigation: The samples were obtained from ITN030ST, a randomized trial that attempted immunosuppression withdrawal within 2 years after liver transplantation. Donor-reactive T cell clones were identified using TCRbeta sequencing after a pre-transplant mixed lymphocyte reaction and were then followed in post-transplant blood. As an antigen-independent comparator for the donor-reactive sequences, third party-reactive TCRbeta sequences from pre-transplant MLRs were identified as well. Of the eight recipients, three were HCV-positive, while the remaining recipients had been transplanted for non-autoimmune, non-viral indications. Subjects received no induction therapy and standard immunosuppression until randomization at 12-24 months post-transplant. Tolerance meant complete immunosuppression withdrawal for at least one year without liver enzymes rising beyond twice the upper limit of normal. Blood samples were collected pre-transplant, then pre-randomization ahead of withdrawal, and finally post-randomization once withdrawal had either been completed or failed. Of the 8 liver transplant recipients making up the studied cohort, 3 were classified as tolerant and 5 as non-tolerant.

Thawed unstimulated PBMCs were stained for CD3, CD4 and CD8 and FACS-sorted into CD3+CD4+ and CD3+CD8+ populations. All 8 studied subjects were randomized to immunosuppression withdrawal. The Qiagen DNeasy Blood and Tissue Kit was used to isolate genomic DNA. Frozen genomic DNA underwent high-throughput TCRbeta CDR3 sequencing by immunoSEQ, including PCR amplification, mapping, bias correction and internal controls. The source study handled its data this way. Only productive rearrangements were retained, with each unique TCRbeta sequence defined by its CDR3 nucleotide sequence together with its V and J gene. A sequence counted as donor-reactive only if the sequence showed at least 5-fold expansion in CFSE-low cells compared with unstimulated pre-transplant cells and had a frequency of at least 0.01%. Minimum frequency thresholds were set for each subject based on the unstimulated sample with the lowest template count, ensuring at least 90% detection power. Jensen-Shannon divergence between the top 1000 TCRbeta sequences after and before transplant was used to measure repertoire turnover. Changes in detection of donor-reactive sequences were assessed with two-sided Fisher's exact tests. TCRdb carries this immuneACCESS record with in-frame sequences only. Its versions omit some clonotypes, under half of them owing to an unresolved V gene in the studies checked, with the rest unexplained. That table supplies the V and J calls and clone size; D and trimming were determined from the DNA. The sample table lists tens of thousands of clones, about 73% of them with a count of one. The ten largest clones add up to approximately 2.8% of the sample.

Summary of the overall study and its limitations: Conclusions were preliminary, limited by small, heterogeneous patient numbers and non-standardized post-transplant time points. Since no allograft tissue specimens were available, donor-reactive T cells may have migrated into the graft instead of being deleted. The decline in donor-reactive sequences exceeded the decline in third party-reactive sequences, suggesting partial antigen-specific deletion that was unrelated to withdrawal success. In a couple of subjects, low numbers of available donor cells limited the measurable donor-reactive repertoire. Once repertoire turnover was taken into account, donor-reactive detection showed a significant reduction for CD4 in 7 of 8 subjects and for CD8 in 8 of 8. In most of the 8 subjects, regardless of tolerance or HCV status, circulating donor-reactive CD4 TCRbeta sequences dropped significantly post-transplant.

Details on this clone: Its binding antigen is unknown. One base away there is no much larger clone; base qualities are not given.

Germline trimming: 6 bases from V, 7 bases from J; junction bases outside gene matches: 8. CDR1 and CDR2 were assigned from the germline V gene (reference sequence) as MNHEY and SMNVEV. The CDR3 runs 15 amino acids, cysteine and phenylalanine included. Just CDR3 DNA is preserved here, 45 bases in frame from base 1. The TCR was taken from a human patient who received a liver transplant. Some T cells seen after a transplant may have their origin in the graft donor. In this chain, TRBV27 is recombined with TRBJ2-5; 13 central bases correspond to TRBD2. The material sequenced was CD4+ T cells from blood, taken at the roughly 15-month timepoint. The nucleotide sequence is TGTGCCAGCAGGTCTGGACTAGCGGGGGTCGGGACCCAGTACTTC. Translation gives CASRSGLAGVGTQYF.